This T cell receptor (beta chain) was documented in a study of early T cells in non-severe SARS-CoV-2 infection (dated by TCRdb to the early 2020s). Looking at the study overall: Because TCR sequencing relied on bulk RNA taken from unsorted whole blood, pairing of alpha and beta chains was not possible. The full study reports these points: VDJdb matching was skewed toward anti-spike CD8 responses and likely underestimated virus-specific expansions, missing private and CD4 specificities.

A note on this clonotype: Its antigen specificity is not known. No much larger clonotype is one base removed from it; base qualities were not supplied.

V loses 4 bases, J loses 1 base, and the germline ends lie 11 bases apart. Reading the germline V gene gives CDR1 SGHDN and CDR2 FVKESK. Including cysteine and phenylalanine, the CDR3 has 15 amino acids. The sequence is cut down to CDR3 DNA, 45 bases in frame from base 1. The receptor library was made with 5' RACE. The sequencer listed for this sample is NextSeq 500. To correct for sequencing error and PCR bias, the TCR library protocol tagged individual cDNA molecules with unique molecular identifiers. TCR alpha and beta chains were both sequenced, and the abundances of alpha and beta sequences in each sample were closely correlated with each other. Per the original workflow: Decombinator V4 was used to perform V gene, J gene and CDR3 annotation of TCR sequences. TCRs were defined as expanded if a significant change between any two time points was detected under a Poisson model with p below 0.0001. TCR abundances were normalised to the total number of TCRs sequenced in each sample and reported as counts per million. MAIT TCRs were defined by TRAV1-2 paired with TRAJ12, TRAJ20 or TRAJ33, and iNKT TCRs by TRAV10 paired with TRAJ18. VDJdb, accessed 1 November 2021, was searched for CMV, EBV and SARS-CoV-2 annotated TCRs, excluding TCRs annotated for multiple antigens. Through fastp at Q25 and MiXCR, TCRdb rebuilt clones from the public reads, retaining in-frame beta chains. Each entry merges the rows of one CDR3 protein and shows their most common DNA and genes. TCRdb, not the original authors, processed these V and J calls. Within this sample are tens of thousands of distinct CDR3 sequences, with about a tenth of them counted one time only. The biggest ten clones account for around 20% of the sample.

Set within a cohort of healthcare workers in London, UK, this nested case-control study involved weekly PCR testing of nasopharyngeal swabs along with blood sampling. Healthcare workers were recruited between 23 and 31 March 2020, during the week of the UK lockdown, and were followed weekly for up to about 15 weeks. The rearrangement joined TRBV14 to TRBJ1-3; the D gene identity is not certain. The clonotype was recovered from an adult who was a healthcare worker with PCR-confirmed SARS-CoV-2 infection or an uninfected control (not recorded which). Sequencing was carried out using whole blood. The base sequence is TGTGCCAGCAGCCGGGTTAGGACTTCTGGAAACACCATATATTTT. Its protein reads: CASSRVRTSGNTIYF.